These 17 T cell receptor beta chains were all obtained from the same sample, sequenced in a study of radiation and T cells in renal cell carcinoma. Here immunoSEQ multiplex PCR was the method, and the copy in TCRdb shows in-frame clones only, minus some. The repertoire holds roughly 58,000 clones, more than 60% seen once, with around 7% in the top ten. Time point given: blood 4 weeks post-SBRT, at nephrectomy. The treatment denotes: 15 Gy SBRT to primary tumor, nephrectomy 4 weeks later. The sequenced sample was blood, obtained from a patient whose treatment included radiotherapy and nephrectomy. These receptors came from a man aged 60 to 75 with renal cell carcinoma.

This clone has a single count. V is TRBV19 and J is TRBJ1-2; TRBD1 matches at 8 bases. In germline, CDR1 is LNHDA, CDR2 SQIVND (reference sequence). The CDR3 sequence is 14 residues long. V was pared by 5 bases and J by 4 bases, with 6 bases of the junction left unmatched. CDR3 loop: CASSGTGPLYGYTF. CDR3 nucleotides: TGTGCCAGTAGTGGGACAGGCCCGCTCTATGGCTACACCTTC.

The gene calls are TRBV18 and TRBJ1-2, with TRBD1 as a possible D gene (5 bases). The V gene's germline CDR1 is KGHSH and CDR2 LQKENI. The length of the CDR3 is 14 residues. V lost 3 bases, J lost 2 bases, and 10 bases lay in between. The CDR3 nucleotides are TGTGCCAGCTCACCTGCGACAGCGAACTATGGCTACACCTTC. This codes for CASSPATANYGYTF.

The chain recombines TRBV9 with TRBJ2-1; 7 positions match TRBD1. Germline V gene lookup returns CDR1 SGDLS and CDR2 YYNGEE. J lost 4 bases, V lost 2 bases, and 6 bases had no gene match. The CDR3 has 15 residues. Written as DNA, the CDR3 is TGTGCCAGCAGCGTCTCGGGACAGACTTACAATGAGCAGTTCTTC. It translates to CASSVSGQTYNEQFF.

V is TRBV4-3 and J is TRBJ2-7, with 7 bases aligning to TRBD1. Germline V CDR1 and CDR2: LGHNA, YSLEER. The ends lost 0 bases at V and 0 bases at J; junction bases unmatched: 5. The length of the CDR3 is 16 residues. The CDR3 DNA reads TGCGCCAGCAGCCAAGATTCCGGACAGGCCTCCTACGAGCAGTACTTC. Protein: CASSQDSGQASYEQYF.

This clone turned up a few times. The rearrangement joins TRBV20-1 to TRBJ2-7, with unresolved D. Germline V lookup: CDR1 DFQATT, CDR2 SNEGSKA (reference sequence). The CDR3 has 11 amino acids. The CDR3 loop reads CRGIGPYEQYV. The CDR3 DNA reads TGCAGAGGCATCGGTCCCTACGAGCAGTACGTC.

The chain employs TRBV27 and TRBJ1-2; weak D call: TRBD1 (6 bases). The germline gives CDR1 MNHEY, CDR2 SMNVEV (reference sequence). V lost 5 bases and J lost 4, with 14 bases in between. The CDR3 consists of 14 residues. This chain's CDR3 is CASSSDRTFYGYTF. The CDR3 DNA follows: TGTGCCAGCAGTAGCGACAGGACTTTCTATGGCTACACCTTC.

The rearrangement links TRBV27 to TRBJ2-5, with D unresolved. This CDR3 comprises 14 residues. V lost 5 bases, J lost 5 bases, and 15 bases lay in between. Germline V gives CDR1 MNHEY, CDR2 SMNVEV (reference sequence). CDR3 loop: CASSTTHGVETQYF. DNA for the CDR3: TGTGCCAGCAGTACCACCCATGGGGTCGAGACCCAGTACTTC.

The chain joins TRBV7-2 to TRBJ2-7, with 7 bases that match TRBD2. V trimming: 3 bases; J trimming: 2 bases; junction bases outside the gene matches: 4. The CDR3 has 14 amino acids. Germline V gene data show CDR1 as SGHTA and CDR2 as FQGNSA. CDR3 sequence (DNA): TGTGCCAGCAGCTTTGTTGCGGGGGCCTACGAGCAGTACTTC. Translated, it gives CASSFVAGAYEQYF.

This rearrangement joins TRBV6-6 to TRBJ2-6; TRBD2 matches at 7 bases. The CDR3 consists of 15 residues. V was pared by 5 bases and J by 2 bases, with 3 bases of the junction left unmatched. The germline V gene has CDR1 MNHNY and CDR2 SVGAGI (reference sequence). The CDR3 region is CASSRLAAGANVLTF. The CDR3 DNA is TGTGCCAGCAGTAGGCTAGCGGCTGGGGCCAACGTCCTGACTTTC.

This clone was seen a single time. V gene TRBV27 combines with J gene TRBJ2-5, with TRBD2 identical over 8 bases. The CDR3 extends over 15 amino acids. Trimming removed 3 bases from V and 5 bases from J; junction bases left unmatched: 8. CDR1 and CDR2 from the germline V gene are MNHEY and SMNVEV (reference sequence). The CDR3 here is CASSFQGPGGETQYF. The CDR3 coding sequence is TGTGCCAGCAGTTTTCAGGGTCCGGGAGGGGAGACCCAGTACTTC.

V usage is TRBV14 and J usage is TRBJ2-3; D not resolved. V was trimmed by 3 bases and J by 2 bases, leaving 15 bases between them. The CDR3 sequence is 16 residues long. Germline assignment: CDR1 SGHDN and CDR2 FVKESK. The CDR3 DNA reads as TGTGCCAGCAGCCAGTCAATGAACAGACACACAGATACGCAGTATTTT. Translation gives CASSQSMNRHTDTQYF.

CDR3 amino acids: CASSQGGRTEAFF. Written as DNA, the CDR3 is TGTGCCAGCTCACAGGGGGGGCGGACTGAAGCTTTCTTT. The chain uses TRBV18 and TRBJ1-1; D is possibly TRBD1 (6 bases). Between the trimmed V and J ends, which lost 4 bases and 5 bases, there was a span of 11 bases. The CDR3 contains 13 residues. The V gene's germline CDR1 is KGHSH and CDR2 LQKENI.

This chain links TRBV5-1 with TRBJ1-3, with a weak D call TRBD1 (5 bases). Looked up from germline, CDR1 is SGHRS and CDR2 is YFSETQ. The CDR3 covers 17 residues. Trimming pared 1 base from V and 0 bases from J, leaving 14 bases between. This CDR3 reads CASSLWGSGSSGNTIYF. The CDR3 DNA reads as TGCGCCAGCAGCTTGTGGGGCAGTGGAAGCTCTGGAAACACCATATATTTT.

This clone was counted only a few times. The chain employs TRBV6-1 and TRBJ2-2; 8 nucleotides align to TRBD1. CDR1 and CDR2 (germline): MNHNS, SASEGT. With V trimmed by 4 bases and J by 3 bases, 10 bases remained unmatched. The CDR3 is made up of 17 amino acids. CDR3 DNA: TGTGCCAGCAGTGCTGGACAGGGCCTCCTCTACACCGGGGAGCTGTTTTTT. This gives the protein CASSAGQGLLYTGELFF.

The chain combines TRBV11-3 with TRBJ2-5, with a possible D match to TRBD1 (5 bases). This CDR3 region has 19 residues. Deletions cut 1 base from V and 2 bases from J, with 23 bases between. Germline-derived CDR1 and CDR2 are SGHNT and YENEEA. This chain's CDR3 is CASSLGWSQGREFQETQYF. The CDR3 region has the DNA TGTGCCAGCAGCTTAGGGTGGAGTCAGGGAAGGGAATTTCAAGAGACCCAGTACTTC.

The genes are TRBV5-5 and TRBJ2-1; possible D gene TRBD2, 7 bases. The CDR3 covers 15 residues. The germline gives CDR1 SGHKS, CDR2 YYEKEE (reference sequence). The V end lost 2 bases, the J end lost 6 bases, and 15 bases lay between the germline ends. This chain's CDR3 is CASSLYRGARNEQFF. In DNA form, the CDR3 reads TGTGCCAGCAGCTTATATCGGGGGGCGCGCAATGAGCAGTTCTTC.

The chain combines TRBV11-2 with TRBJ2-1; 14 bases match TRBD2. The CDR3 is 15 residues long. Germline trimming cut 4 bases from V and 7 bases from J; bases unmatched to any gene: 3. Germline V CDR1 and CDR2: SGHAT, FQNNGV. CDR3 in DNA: TGTGCCAGCAGCTGGGGACTAGCGGGGGCGAATGAGCAGTTCTTC. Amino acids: CASSWGLAGANEQFF.